A single sample gave rise to the 20 T cell receptor beta chains below, sequenced in a study of blood T cell repertoires in COVID-19. Profiling relied on immunoSEQ multiplex PCR, and the TCRdb table lists in-frame clones only, not all of them. This sample carries nearly 95,000 clones, approximately 87% of them seen once, and the ten largest clones take roughly 1.5%. Material: peripheral blood. The receptors were gathered from a human donor with active COVID-19. The donor label of this sample is uncertain.

This clone has a single count. The gene calls are TRBV2 and TRBJ2-7; no reliable D call. V was pared by 4 bases and J by 0 bases, with 13 bases between. The CDR3 totals 15 residues. The V gene's germline CDR1 is SNHLY and CDR2 FYNNEI. CDR3 bases: TGTGCCAGCAGTGGCGAGGTAATTAGCTCCTACGAGCAGTACTTC. It encodes CASSGEVISSYEQYF.

The chain recombines TRBV6-5 with TRBJ2-3; TRBD2 matches 7 bases. J gave up 3 bases and V 9 bases, and 6 bases lay outside the gene matches. The germline CDR1 and CDR2 sequences are MNHEY and SVGAGI. CDR3 size: 13 residues. CDR3 protein: CASLGGGTDTQYF. CDR3 DNA sequence: TGTGCCAGTCTTGGGGGGGGTACAGATACGCAGTATTTT.

This chain connects TRBV2 to TRBJ1-2; D not resolved. The CDR3 sequence is 13 residues long. In germline, CDR1 is SNHLY, CDR2 FYNNEI. The V gene lost 7 bases and the J gene lost 5 bases, with 14 bases spanning the gap. The CDR3 sequence: CASILRFGYGYTF. DNA of the CDR3: TGTGCCAGCATTTTGAGGTTTGGGTATGGCTACACCTTC.

The chain employs TRBV5-5 and TRBJ1-1; D call uncertain. Germline V CDR1 and CDR2: SGHKS, YYEKEE (reference sequence). The CDR3 is 15 residues long. The V gene lost 0 bases and the J gene lost 0 bases, with 9 bases spanning the gap. The CDR3 spells CASSLGVAMNTEAFF. Here the CDR3 DNA reads TGTGCCAGCAGCTTGGGGGTAGCCATGAACACTGAAGCTTTCTTT.

The chain has TRBV4-3 and TRBJ1-6; 7 nucleotides line up with TRBD1. Losses at the gene ends were 0 bases for V and 9 bases for J; bases not matched to a gene: 5. In germline, CDR1 is LGHNA, CDR2 YSLEER. The CDR3 spans 15 residues. As DNA, the CDR3 is TGCGCCAGCAGCCAAGACCTTCAGGGGGTTTCACCCCTCCACTTT. Translated, it gives CASSQDLQGVSPLHF.

The gene calls are TRBV5-1 and TRBJ2-2; possibly TRBD1 for D (6 bases). Germline lookup yields CDR1 SGHRS and CDR2 YFSETQ. Trimming left V 2 bases short and J 1 base short, with 12 bases between. This CDR3 has 16 amino acids. This CDR3 is CASSFLTGLNTGELFF. The CDR3 bases are TGCGCCAGCAGCTTCCTAACAGGGCTGAACACCGGGGAGCTGTTTTTT.

This clone has more than one count but fewer than ten. The V call is TRBV15, the J call TRBJ1-3; tentatively, D is TRBD1 (6 bases). V lost 0 bases, J lost 4 bases, and 10 bases lay in between. The germline V gene has CDR1 LNHNV and CDR2 YYDKDF (reference sequence). The CDR3 length is 15 residues. This chain's CDR3 is CATSRDTGSGNTIYF. CDR3 in DNA: TGTGCCACCAGCAGAGATACAGGGTCCGGAAACACCATATATTTT. Complete variable domain (other parts from reference TRBV15 and TRBJ1-3): DAMVIQNPRYQVTQFGKPVTLSCSQTLNHNVMYWYQQKSSQAPKLLFHYYDKDFNNEADTPDNFQSRRPNTSFCFLDIRSPGLGDTAMYLCATSRDTGSGNTIYFGEGSWLTVV.

The chain couples TRBV2 to TRBJ1-2; D ambiguous. Germline V gene data show CDR1 as SNHLY and CDR2 as FYNNEI. Between the trimmed V and J ends, which lost 1 base and 0 bases, there was a span of 9 bases. This CDR3 comprises 15 residues. The CDR3 sequence: CASSEGPQSNYGYTF. CDR3 nucleotide sequence: TGTGCCAGCAGTGAAGGTCCCCAATCTAACTATGGCTACACCTTC. The full variable domain, with the rest looked up from reference TRBV2 and TRBJ1-2, is EPEVTQTPSHQVTQMGQEVILRCVPISNHLYFYWYRQILGQKVEFLVSFYNNEISEKSEIFDDQFSVERPDGSNFTLKIRSTKLEDSAMYFCASSEGPQSNYGYTFGSGTRLTVV.

V gene TRBV6-5 combines with J gene TRBJ2-1; 10 bases fit TRBD1. V trimming: 5 bases; J trimming: 12 bases; junction bases outside the gene matches: 13. CDR1 MNHEY and CDR2 SVGAGI come from the germline V gene. The length of the CDR3 is 15 residues. The CDR3 DNA reads TGTGCCAGCAGTCACCGGGACAGGGGCCCCCTGTGGCAGTTCTTC. Translated, it gives CASSHRDRGPLWQFF.

V is TRBV10-1 and J is TRBJ2-2; perhaps TRBD2 as D (6 bases). CDR3 size: 15 residues. Per germline, CDR1 WNHNN and CDR2 SYGVQD (reference sequence). Trimming cost V 7 bases and J 3 bases, with 15 bases left between them. CDR3 nucleotide sequence: TGCGCCAGCACCGAGAGGAGGGCAGACACCGGGGAGCTGTTTTTT. Amino acids: CASTERRADTGELFF.

The chain has TRBV5-6 and TRBJ1-2; TRBD1 might be the D (6 bases). V lost 0 bases and J 4 bases, leaving 10 bases between the germline ends. The germline V gene encodes CDR1 SGHDT and CDR2 YYEEEE. The CDR3 sequence is 14 residues long. In DNA, the CDR3 is TGTGCCAGCAGCTTGGTCCCAGGGGTCTATGGCTACACCTTC. Translating it yields CASSLVPGVYGYTF. Full variable domain (missing parts from reference TRBV5-6 and TRBJ1-2): DAGVTQSPTHLIKTRGQQVTLRCSPKSGHDTVSWYQQALGQGPQFIFQYYEEEERQRGNFPDRFSGHQFPNYSSELNVNALLLGDSALYLCASSLVPGVYGYTFGSGTRLTVV.

The rearrangement links TRBV4-3 to TRBJ1-1; no reliable D call. From germline, CDR1 is LGHNA and CDR2 YSLEER. V was trimmed by 0 bases and J by 0 bases, leaving 14 bases between them. The CDR3 consists of 17 residues. The CDR3 is CASSQDVMGSMNTEAFF. Written as DNA, the CDR3 is TGCGCCAGCAGCCAAGATGTTATGGGGAGCATGAACACTGAAGCTTTCTTT.

The chain links TRBV5-4 to TRBJ1-2, with TRBD1 identical over 7 bases. J gave up 7 bases and V 4 bases, and 4 bases lay outside the gene matches. This CDR3 is 12 amino acids long. CDR1 and CDR2 from the germline V gene are SGHNT and YYREEE (reference sequence). For the CDR3, the DNA is TGTGCCAGCAGCCGCCAGGGGGTTGGCTACACCTTC. Translated: CASSRQGVGYTF.

This clone was picked up one time. This chain uses TRBV11-1 with TRBJ2-3, with 7 bases matching TRBD2. V was pared by 3 bases and J by 2 bases, with 5 bases of the junction left unmatched. The CDR3 covers 15 residues. Germline V gene data show CDR1 as SGHAT and CDR2 as FQDESV (reference sequence). DNA of the CDR3: TGTGCCAGCAGCTTGGGCGGGGGACCCACAGATACGCAGTATTTT. Translated: CASSLGGGPTDTQYF.

The chain links TRBV18 to TRBJ1-1, with a possible D match to TRBD1 (6 bases). Trimming cost V 4 bases and J 3 bases, with 15 bases left between them. In germline, CDR1 is KGHSH, CDR2 LQKENI. The CDR3 is 15 amino acids. This CDR3 is CASSHSRGQDTEAFF. In DNA form, the CDR3 reads TGTGCCAGCTCACATAGCAGGGGCCAGGACACTGAAGCTTTCTTT.

The chain links TRBV5-5 to TRBJ2-3; TRBD2 is a possible D gene (6 bases). The CDR3 length is 14 residues. In germline, CDR1 is SGHKS, CDR2 YYEKEE (reference sequence). The V end lost 1 base, the J end lost 3 bases, and 9 bases lay between the germline ends. CDR3 sequence: CASSLFAGTDTQYF. CDR3 DNA: TGTGCCAGCAGCTTGTTTGCGGGGACAGATACGCAGTATTTT.

The chain employs TRBV7-2 and TRBJ2-3, with TRBD2 identical over 9 bases. Germline trimming cut 3 bases from V and 4 bases from J; bases unmatched to any gene: 8. The CDR3 runs 16 residues. Germline V gives CDR1 SGHTA, CDR2 FQGNSA. The CDR3 DNA reads as TGTGCCAGCAGCTTGTCGCGGGGGGGCCGTTCAGATACGCAGTATTTT. It is translated as CASSLSRGGRSDTQYF.

This clone was seen once. V usage is TRBV4-2 and J usage is TRBJ1-1; D is unresolved. CDR3 length equals 13 residues. V lost 4 bases to trimming and J lost 1 base, with 7 bases between them. Germline V gene data show CDR1 as LGHNA and CDR2 as YNFKEQ. CDR3 DNA: TGTGCCAGCAGCCCGACGGGGAACACTGAAGCTTTCTTT. It encodes CASSPTGNTEAFF.

Written as DNA, the CDR3 is TGTGCCAGCAGCAGCGGACAGGGTAGGTCCGAGCAGTACTTC. It specifies CASSSGQGRSEQYF. The V call is TRBV7-6, the J call TRBJ2-7, with 8 nucleotides matching TRBD1. The CDR3 extends over 14 amino acids. The V gene end was trimmed by 5 bases and the J gene end by 6 bases; junction bases not matched to a gene: 9. Germline CDR1 SGHVS, CDR2 FNYEAQ. Variable domain in full (rest from reference TRBV7-6 and TRBJ2-7): GAGVSQSPRYKVTKRGQDVALRCDPISGHVSLYWYRQALGQGPEFLTYFNYEAQQDKSGLPNDRFSAERPEGSISTLTIQRTEQRDSAMYRCASSSGQGRSEQYFGPGTRLTVT.

V usage is TRBV5-1 and J usage is TRBJ2-5, with 8 bases that match TRBD1. The CDR3 is 15 amino acids. After removal of 3 bases from V and 2 bases from J, the junction contained 6 bases not matched to a gene. Germline V CDR1 and CDR2: SGHRS, YFSETQ. CDR3 amino acids: CASSWIGTGQETQYF. DNA of the CDR3: TGCGCCAGCAGCTGGATCGGGACAGGACAAGAGACCCAGTACTTC. The entire variable domain, with the rest obtained from reference TRBV5-1 and TRBJ2-5, is as follows: KAGVTQTPRYLIKTRGQQVTLSCSPISGHRSVSWYQQTPGQGLQFLFEYFSETQRNKGNFPGRFSGRQFSNSRSEMNVSTLELGDSALYLCASSWIGTGQETQYFGPGTRLLVL.